The 12 T cell receptor beta chains below were found in one sample sequenced in a study of OX40 agonist ivuxolimab in advanced cancers. TCRdb's table, derived via immunoSEQ multiplex PCR, lists solely in-frame clones and lacks some. Of over 80,000 clones in the sample, approximately 89% were seen once. This material consisted of CD4+ or CD8+ T cells sorted from blood, taken in a trial of the OX40 agonist ivuxolimab. The source is an adult with an advanced solid tumor such as melanoma, head and neck, liver or kidney cancer.

This chain connects TRBV5-1 to TRBJ1-4; 9 bases align to TRBD1. CDR3 size: 14 residues. The V segment lost 4 bases and the J segment 6 bases; nucleotides outside the gene matches: 4. Germline V gene lookup returns CDR1 SGHRS and CDR2 YFSETQ. The CDR3 loop is CASSPGQGYEKLFF. CDR3 DNA sequence: TGCGCCAGCAGCCCAGGACAGGGGTATGAAAAACTGTTTTTT.

The chain links TRBV27 to TRBJ1-1, with 7 bases lining up with TRBD1. The ends lost 6 bases at V and 1 base at J; junction bases unmatched: 5. Per germline, CDR1 MNHEY and CDR2 SMNVEV (reference sequence). This CDR3 is 14 amino acids long. The CDR3 DNA sequence: TGTGCCAGCAGAAACCGACAGGGGAACACTGAAGCTTTCTTT. This encodes CASRNRQGNTEAFF.

This clone appeared a single time. This chain connects TRBV30 to TRBJ1-2; D gene unclear. V was clipped by 2 bases and J by 6 bases, with 13 bases between them. The V gene's germline CDR1 is GTSNPN and CDR2 SVGIG (reference sequence). The CDR3 consists of 13 residues. CDR3 protein: CAWSRPPSDGYTF. The CDR3 DNA reads TGTGCCTGGAGTCGACCCCCCTCGGATGGCTACACCTTC.

This clone was detected a few times. The chain is built from TRBV11-2 and TRBJ2-6; perhaps TRBD2 as D (5 bases). The CDR3 length is 17 residues. V was trimmed by 1 base and J by 1 base, leaving 11 bases between them. Germline V lookup: CDR1 SGHAT, CDR2 FQNNGV. CDR3 amino acids: CASSLVPTRSGANVLTF. Here the CDR3 DNA reads TGTGCCAGCAGCTTAGTCCCTACTAGATCTGGGGCCAACGTCCTGACTTTC.

The chain combines TRBV6-5 with TRBJ2-5; the match to TRBD2 covers 13 bases. V lost 11 bases to trimming and J lost 5 bases; unmatched junction nucleotides: 11. Germline CDR1 reads MNHEY; CDR2 reads SVGAGI. The length of the CDR3 is 15 residues. CDR3 nucleotides: TGTGCCGCCTGGACTAGCGGGAGAGGGTTCGAGACCCAGTACTTC. Translated: CAAWTSGRGFETQYF.

The rearrangement uses TRBV19 and TRBJ2-7; 9 bases map to TRBD1. CDR1 and CDR2 from the germline V gene are LNHDA and SQIVND (reference sequence). J gave up 4 bases and V 1 base, and 8 bases lay outside the gene matches. The CDR3 has 16 residues. CDR3 residues: CASSIGTGAFGYEQYF. The DNA for the CDR3 is TGTGCCAGTAGTATAGGGACAGGGGCCTTCGGGTACGAGCAGTACTTC.

The V and J genes are TRBV25-1 and TRBJ1-1; D remains unclear. V was trimmed by 6 bases and J by 4 bases, leaving 12 bases between them. Per germline, CDR1 MGHDK and CDR2 SYGVNS. The CDR3 totals 13 residues. DNA for the CDR3: TGTGCCAGCAGCCATAGACGGGGCACTGAAGCTTTCTTT. This codes for CASSHRRGTEAFF.

This clone was detected only a few times. The chain couples TRBV7-9 to TRBJ2-7, with a tentative D call TRBD2 (6 bases). Trimming took off 5 bases at V and 5 bases at J, with 13 bases between the two ends. CDR3 length: 13 residues. From germline, CDR1 is SEHNR and CDR2 FQNEAQ (reference sequence). This chain's CDR3 is CASSTRDLNEQYF. Written as DNA, the CDR3 is TGTGCCAGCAGCACCCGGGACTTGAACGAGCAGTACTTC.

The rearrangement links TRBV20-1 to TRBJ1-1; D remains unclear. CDR3 length: 11 amino acids. V dropped 6 bases and J dropped 1 base, with 6 bases sitting between them. Germline V gene lookup returns CDR1 DFQATT and CDR2 SNEGSKA (reference sequence). This CDR3 reads CSAGQNTEAFF. Here the CDR3 DNA reads TGCAGTGCGGGTCAGAACACTGAAGCTTTCTTT.

This chain joins TRBV30 and TRBJ1-4; possible D gene TRBD1, 6 bases. This CDR3 has 14 amino acids. V was clipped by 2 bases and J by 5 bases, with 12 bases between them. Germline values: CDR1 GTSNPN, CDR2 SVGIG (reference sequence). The CDR3 here is CAWSFWGPNEKLFF. For the CDR3, the DNA is TGTGCCTGGAGTTTCTGGGGGCCAAATGAAAAACTGTTTTTT.

This clone occurred once. The chain links TRBV6-6 to TRBJ1-4; no reliable D call. The V end was cut by 2 bases, the J end by 1 base, with 5 bases between. CDR3 size: 14 residues. Germline CDR1 and CDR2: MNHNY and SVGAGI (reference sequence). CDR3 DNA: TGTGCCAGCAGTTACGGCAGAACTAATGAAAAACTGTTTTTT. Its protein product is CASSYGRTNEKLFF.

This chain links TRBV27 with TRBJ2-7; D might be TRBD2 (5 bases). CDR1 and CDR2 from the germline V gene are MNHEY and SMNVEV (reference sequence). The CDR3 is 14 residues long. Trimming removed 6 bases from V and 2 bases from J, with 14 bases in between. The CDR3 is CASRPREGAYEQYF. The CDR3 region has the DNA TGTGCCAGCAGACCCCGCGAGGGTGCCTACGAGCAGTACTTC.